The 2 T cell receptor beta chains listed next were all sequenced from one sample in a study of blood T cell repertoires in COVID-19. Sequencing used immunoSEQ multiplex PCR; TCRdb keeps in-frame clones, though not all of them. The repertoire holds 200,000 to 250,000 clones, with roughly four fifths as singletons. Source material: PBMCs or T cells enriched from blood (not recorded which). The origin of the receptors is a woman between 40 and 50 years old who had been exposed to COVID-19.

The rearrangement links TRBV7-9 to TRBJ2-1; 9 nucleotides agree with TRBD1. From germline, CDR1 is SEHNR and CDR2 FQNEAQ (reference sequence). Losses at the gene ends were 7 bases for V and 6 bases for J; bases not matched to a gene: 13. This CDR3 spans 16 amino acids. The CDR3 spells CASTGLSGTGSNEQFF. The CDR3 region has the DNA TGTGCCAGCACCGGTCTTTCAGGGACAGGGTCCAATGAGCAGTTCTTC.

V is TRBV18 and J is TRBJ2-7; a possible D gene is TRBD1 (5 bases). This CDR3 is 14 amino acids long. CDR1 and CDR2 (germline): KGHSH, LQKENI. V shed 5 bases and J shed 2 bases, with 13 bases lying between them. The chain's CDR3 is CASSRPTATYEQYF. CDR3 coding DNA: TGTGCCAGCTCAAGACCGACAGCAACCTACGAGCAGTACTTC.